This T cell receptor (beta chain) was recovered during a study of graft-versus-host responses after intestinal transplantation. TCRdb keeps only in-frame clones here, not all; method: immunoSEQ multiplex PCR. The table includes tens of thousands of clones, 75% to 90% detected once. The V end was cut by 5 bases, the J end by 2 bases, with 16 bases between. CDR1 and CDR2 from the germline V gene are SGHTA and FQGNSA. The CDR3 totals 16 residues. As to this clone: Its antigen remains unknown.

Sequenced material: unstimulated CD4+ T cells sorted from spleen or lymph node cells, taken before transplant. The sequence came from a human donor who was the organ donor for an intestinal transplant. The chain uses TRBV7-2 and TRBJ1-5; a weak D match, TRBD1 (6 bases). CDR3 protein: CASSPLQGLGNQPQHF. The CDR3 region has the DNA TGTGCCAGCAGCCCCTTACAGGGATTAGGCAATCAGCCCCAGCATTTT.